Listed below are T cell receptor beta chains from one sample, sequenced in a study of T cell responses to AZD1222 COVID-19 vaccine. Profiling relied on immunoSEQ multiplex PCR, and the TCRdb table lists in-frame clones only, not all of them. The table records about 180,000 clones, around 94% of them present only once. Sample: peripheral blood, taken 28 days after the second AZD1222 dose. Source of these receptors: an adult who received the AZD1222 COVID-19 vaccine. CDR3s include the opening cysteine and the closing phenylalanine or tryptophan. Each record gives: D gene, J gene, clone size, V gene, CDR3 DNA, CDR3 protein. The D gene is left open where the match is weak. Clone size is given for some rows only: seen once, a few or many times, or a class if the clone is expanded.

>NA|TRBJ2-7|NA|TRBV7-9
TGTGCCAGCAGCCCCGTGGAGGGACGGGCGACCTACGAGCAGTACTTC
CASSPVEGRATYEQYF
>NA|TRBJ1-1|NA|TRBV7-9
TGTGCCAGCAGCCCGACCGGGGCCACTGAAGCTTTCTTT
CASSPTGATEAFF
>TRBD1|TRBJ2-7|NA|TRBV25-1
TGTGCCAGCAGTGAGATGGACAGGACCTACGAGCAGTACTTC
CASSEMDRTYEQYF
>NA|TRBJ1-6|NA|TRBV19
TGTGCCAGTGAAAAGGGGTGGAGTAATTCACCCCTCCACTTT
CASEKGWSNSPLHF
>NA|TRBJ2-6|NA|TRBV25-1
TGTGCCAGCAGTGATAGGGCAAACTCTGGGGCCAACGTCCTGACTTTC
CASSDRANSGANVLTF
>NA|TRBJ1-1|NA|TRBV18
TGTGCCAGCTCACCCCCCGTTATTGCGGTGAACACTGAAGCTTTCTTT
CASSPPVIAVNTEAFF
>NA|TRBJ1-2|NA|TRBV7-9
TGTGCCAGCAACTACCCCCGAAACAGGGTCGGCGGCTACACCTTC
CASNYPRNRVGGYTF
>TRBD1|TRBJ1-1|NA|TRBV28
TGTGCCAGCAGCAACGGACAGGGGGCGAAGACTGAAGCTTTCTTT
CASSNGQGAKTEAFF
>NA|TRBJ2-3|NA|TRBV2
TGTGCCAGCAGCCGAGTCAGGGCGGGCACAGATACGCAGTATTTT
CASSRVRAGTDTQYF
>TRBD1|TRBJ2-7|NA|TRBV27
TGTGCCAGCAGTTCAGACAGGGATTCCTACGAGCAGTACTTC
CASSSDRDSYEQYF
>TRBD2|TRBJ2-1|once|TRBV12-5
TGTGCTAGTGGTTTGGTAACTAGCGGGAGAGATGAGCAGTTCTTC
CASGLVTSGRDEQFF
>NA|TRBJ1-1|NA|TRBV12-3/TRBV12-4
TGTGCCAGCGGGTTTAGCGGGGGCCCTGTAGCTTTCTTT
CASGFSGGPVAFF
>NA|TRBJ1-2|once|TRBV27
TGTGCCAGCAAGGACAACTATGGCTACACCTTC
CASKDNYGYTF
>TRBD2|TRBJ2-2|NA|TRBV7-2
TGTGCCAGCAGCTCCCTTGGGGGGAGGGCCACCGGGGAGCTGTTTTTT
CASSSLGGRATGELFF
>NA|TRBJ1-2|once|TRBV19
TGTGCCAGTAGTATTCCGGGGGATGGCTACACCTTC
CASSIPGDGYTF
>NA|TRBJ2-5|NA|TRBV15
TGTGCCACCAGCAGAGTGGGGGACGAGACCCAGTACTTC
CATSRVGDETQYF
>NA|TRBJ2-1|NA|TRBV19
TGTGCCAGTAGTACCCGGAGGGGCAACAATGAGCAGTTCTTC
CASSTRRGNNEQFF
>NA|TRBJ2-5|NA|TRBV10-3
TGTGCCATCAGTGAAGGGACACCCAAAGAGACCCAGTACTTC
CAISEGTPKETQYF
>NA|TRBJ1-1|NA|TRBV5-1
TGCGCCAGCAGCTTAGGGGTACTGAACACTGAAGCTTTCTTT
CASSLGVLNTEAFF
>TRBD1|TRBJ1-2|NA|TRBV18
TGTGCCAGCTCACCCGGACAGGAAACCTATGGCTACACCTTC
CASSPGQETYGYTF
>NA|TRBJ2-3|NA|TRBV7-2
TGTGCCAGCAGCTTAGAGCGGTGGGGCCAGAGCACAGATACGCAGTATTTT
CASSLERWGQSTDTQYF
>TRBD2|TRBJ2-1|few|TRBV15
TGTGCCACCAGCAGAGGCTTGTCTAGCGGGAGCTCCTACAATGAGCAGTTCTTC
CATSRGLSSGSSYNEQFF
>TRBD2|TRBJ2-7|NA|TRBV28
TGTGCCAGCAAGAAGACTAGCGCCTACGAGCAGTACTTC
CASKKTSAYEQYF
>NA|TRBJ2-7|NA|TRBV4-1
TGCGCCAGCAGCCAAGGGAATAGCGAGGAGCAGTACTTC
CASSQGNSEEQYF
>NA|TRBJ1-1|NA|TRBV7-9
TGTGCCAGCGGCTACAGTGATCCGATGAACACTGAAGCTTTCTTT
CASGYSDPMNTEAFF
>NA|TRBJ2-1|NA|TRBV5-6
TGTGCCAGCAGCTGGCCGGGTACTGAGCAGTTCTTC
CASSWPGTEQFF
>NA|TRBJ2-7|NA|TRBV6-2/TRBV6-3
TGTGCCAGCAGTTCCACCCCCAACTACGAGCAGTACTTC
CASSSTPNYEQYF
>TRBD1|TRBJ1-4|NA|TRBV2
TGTGCCAGCAGTGAAGTCGGACAGGGTTTGATTGAAAAACTGTTTTTT
CASSEVGQGLIEKLFF
>NA|TRBJ1-2|NA|TRBV6-5
TGTGCCAGCAGTTACGGGGATCAGAACTATGGCTACACCTTC
CASSYGDQNYGYTF
>TRBD1|TRBJ1-2|once|TRBV5-1
TGCGCCAGCAGCCAACAGGGGTATGATGGCTACACCTTC
CASSQQGYDGYTF
>TRBD1|TRBJ1-4|NA|TRBV4-3
TGCGCCAGCAGCCAAGATCGGTTCCAGGGGGCGACTTTACTCGAAAAACTGTTTTTT
CASSQDRFQGATLLEKLFF
>NA|TRBJ2-2|NA|TRBV7-9
TGTGCCAGCAGCTGGGGGGCACGCACCGGGGAGCTGTTTTTT
CASSWGARTGELFF
>TRBD1|TRBJ2-5|NA|TRBV7-2
TGTGCCAGCAAGGGGGCCTTATTATACGGAGAGACCCAGTACTTC
CASKGALLYGETQYF
>NA|TRBJ1-2|NA|TRBV11-2
TGTGCCAGCAGCTTAGACTTCGGACGGCGCTCGGGCTACACCTTC
CASSLDFGRRSGYTF
>NA|TRBJ2-5|once|TRBV29-1
TGCAGCGTTGGTTTTTTTAAGGTCCAAGAGACCCAGTACTTC
CSVGFFKVQETQYF
>NA|TRBJ1-6|NA|TRBV3-1/TRBV3-2
TGTGCCAGAGGAGGACGGACTGAATGGGCACCCCTCCACTTT
CARGGRTEWAPLHF
>TRBD2|TRBJ2-3|NA|TRBV6-1
TGTGCCAGCAGTGAAAGTAGCGGGGGGCCAGATACGCAGTATTTT
CASSESSGGPDTQYF
>NA|TRBJ1-1|NA|TRBV2
TGTGCCAGCAGTGAAGAGGGAGTGGTTACTGAAGCTTTCTTT
CASSEEGVVTEAFF
>TRBD1|TRBJ1-2|once|TRBV7-2
TGTGCCAGCAGTATCCGTGGAGTGGGGAGGGGGCTCATGTATGGCTACACCTTC
CASSIRGVGRGLMYGYTF
>NA|TRBJ1-2|NA|TRBV11-2
TGTGCCAGCAGCTTACGTCCTTCGGGTAACTATGGCTACACCTTC
CASSLRPSGNYGYTF
>NA|TRBJ1-6|NA|TRBV14
TGTGCCAGCAGCCAAGTAACTGGGGGTAGAGGGGTACCCCTCCACTTT
CASSQVTGGRGVPLHF
>NA|TRBJ1-6|NA|TRBV7-3
TGTGCCAGCAGCTTAACGGGGGCTAATAATTCACCCCTCCACTTT
CASSLTGANNSPLHF
>TRBD1|TRBJ1-4|NA|TRBV14
TGTGCCAGCAGCCCCTCCGGGACAGGGGCCGAAAAACTGTTTTTT
CASSPSGTGAEKLFF
>TRBD1|TRBJ1-2|NA|TRBV28
TGTGCCAGCAGTTTAGGAGGGGGCCGTGGCTACACCTTC
CASSLGGGRGYTF
>NA|TRBJ2-5|once|TRBV7-8
TGTGCCAGCAGCCCGATGGAGACCCAGTACTTC
CASSPMETQYF
>NA|TRBJ1-4|NA|TRBV5-6
TGTGCCAGCAGCAACGCGGGGGGCAATGAAAAACTGTTTTTT
CASSNAGGNEKLFF
>NA|TRBJ1-3|NA|TRBV19
TGTGCCAGTAGTATTGGAAACACCATATATTTT
CASSIGNTIYF
>NA|TRBJ1-5|NA|TRBV13
TGTGCCAGCAGCGTAGGAAATCAGCCCCAGCATTTT
CASSVGNQPQHF
>NA|TRBJ1-5|NA|TRBV2
TGTGCCAGCAGTGAAGGGGAGTATCAGCCCCAGCATTTT
CASSEGEYQPQHF
>NA|TRBJ1-3|NA|TRBV6-4
TGTGCCAGCGAAACGGCCGGAAACACCATATATTTT
CASETAGNTIYF
>TRBD1|TRBJ1-2|NA|TRBV28
TGTGCCAGCAGTCTTGGACAGGGGGCGGAGGGCTACACCTTC
CASSLGQGAEGYTF
>TRBD2|TRBJ2-2|NA|TRBV6-2/TRBV6-3
TGTGCCAGCAGTTATAAACGGGGGGGCACCGGGGAGCTGTTTTTT
CASSYKRGGTGELFF
>NA|TRBJ2-6|NA|TRBV27
TGTGCCAGCAGCACCACCACGGCTGGGGCCAACGTCCTGACTTTC
CASSTTTAGANVLTF